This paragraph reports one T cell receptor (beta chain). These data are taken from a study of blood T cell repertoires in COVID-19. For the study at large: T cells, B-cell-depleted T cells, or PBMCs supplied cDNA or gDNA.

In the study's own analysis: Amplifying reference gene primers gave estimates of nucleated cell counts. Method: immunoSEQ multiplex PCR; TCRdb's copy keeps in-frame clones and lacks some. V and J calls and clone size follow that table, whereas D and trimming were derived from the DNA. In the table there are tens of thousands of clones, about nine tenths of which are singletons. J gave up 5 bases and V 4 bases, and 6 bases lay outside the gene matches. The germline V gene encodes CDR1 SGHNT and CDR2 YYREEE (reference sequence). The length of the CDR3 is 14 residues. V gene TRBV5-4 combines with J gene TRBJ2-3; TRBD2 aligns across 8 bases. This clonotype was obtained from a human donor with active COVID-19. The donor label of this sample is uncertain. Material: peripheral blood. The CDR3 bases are TGTGCCAGCAGCCCCGGGGGGGCCAAAGATACGCAGTATTTT. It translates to CASSPGGAKDTQYF.